This TCR beta chain was recorded in a study of OX40 agonist ivuxolimab in advanced cancers. Patients were excluded for autoimmune disease history or systemic immunosuppression. Whole-study results and caveats: In the 0.1 to 3.0 mg/kg range, CD4+ and CD8+ blood T cells had expanded clonally by week 6. Researchers did not determine the expanded peripheral T cells' antigen specificity. CD4+ T cells averaged fewer expanded clones than CD8+ T cells.

In germline, CDR1 is MNHNY, CDR2 SVGAGI (reference sequence). Germline trimming cut 8 bases from V and 3 bases from J; bases unmatched to any gene: 4. CDR3 size: 12 residues. TCRdb's copy holds only in-frame clones and misses some; the assay was immunoSEQ multiplex PCR. The data show tens of thousands of clones, 70% to 90% seen once. With respect to this clone: Its matching antigen is unknown.

The chain carries TRBV6-6 and TRBJ2-7; 7 nucleotides agree with TRBD2. The sequence was obtained from an adult with an advanced solid tumor such as melanoma, head and neck, liver or kidney cancer. The source was CD4+ or CD8+ T cells sorted from blood, collected in a trial of the OX40 agonist ivuxolimab. For the CDR3, the DNA is TGTGCCAGCCTAGCGGAGAACTACGAGCAGTACTTC. Translated, it gives CASLAENYEQYF.